This paragraph reports one T cell receptor (beta chain). The treatment: around 19 received Ad26.COV2.S at low or high dose, single or two shots; 5 received placebo; per-sample allocation not given. Sampling was performed 63 days after the first vaccine or placebo injection. Within Boston, the person who donated was an adult of 18-55 years. Clones were read by immunoSEQ multiplex PCR, and TCRdb kept only the in-frame ones, dropping some. The table shows around 450,000 clones, with about 91% occurring only once. This sample stems from a study of Ad26.COV2.S vaccination and SARS-CoV-2 variants. Study details: Donor allocation was to the COV1001 Ad26.COV2.S trial arm.

Germline-derived CDR1 and CDR2 are SGHTA and FQGNSA. The ends lost 1 base at V and 1 base at J; junction bases unmatched: 2. The CDR3 totals 15 residues. This rearrangement joins TRBV7-2 to TRBJ2-7; 9 bases are a match to TRBD2. Sequenced material: peripheral blood, taken in a trial of Ad26.COV2.S vaccine versus placebo. The sequence came from a person aged 18-60 years who received the Ad26.COV2.S COVID-19 vaccine or a placebo. The DNA of the CDR3 is TGTGCCAGCAGCTTAGAGGGACTAGCATCCTACGAGCAGTACTTC. Its protein is CASSLEGLASYEQYF.